This is a list of T cell receptor beta chains from one sample in a study of metastatic and nonmetastatic thyroid tumors. TCRdb re-processed the PCR reads through MiXCR. This table has approximately 17,000 clones, roughly 15% appearing once. The source material was blood. Receptor source: a male donor with papillary thyroid cancer or a benign thyroid nodule (not recorded which). Some clones in this sample may be carry-over from other donors' samples. Each CDR3 is given with its conserved first and last residue. The D gene is left open where the match is weak. Size tells how often a clone was seen (once, few, many) or the class of an expanded clone, and some rows leave it out.

V gene	CDR3 length	clone size	D gene	J gene	CDR3 protein	CDR3 DNA
TRBV28	17	many	TRBD1	TRBJ2-7	CASTGTGRLEAPYEQYF	TGTGCCAGCACTGGGACAGGGAGATTAGAAGCTCCCTACGAGCAGTACTTC
TRBV5-4	14	many	.	TRBJ2-5	CASSLWASQETQYF	TGTGCCAGCAGCCTCTGGGCTTCTCAAGAGACCCAGTACTTC
TRBV20-1	16	many	.	TRBJ2-5	CSARDQDNLGLETQYF	TGCAGTGCTAGGGACCAGGACAACCTAGGGTTGGAGACCCAGTACTTC
TRBV6-4	15	many	TRBD2	TRBJ2-3	CASSAVAGSTDTQYF	TGTGCCAGCAGTGCGGTAGCGGGAAGCACAGATACGCAGTATTTT
TRBV6-4	15	few	TRBD2	TRBJ2-2	CVSSVTSGNTWELFF	TGTGTCAGCAGTGTGACTAGCGGGAATACCTGGGAGCTGTTTTTT
TRBV6-2/TRBV6-3	17	many	TRBD2	TRBJ2-1	CASNGLAVRSSYNEQFF	TGTGCCAGCAATGGACTAGCGGTTAGGAGCTCCTACAATGAGCAGTTCTTC
TRBV5-1	15	many	.	TRBJ1-2	CASKQGGVFNYGYTF	TGCGCCAGCAAACAAGGGGGGGTGTTTAACTATGGCTACACCTTC
TRBV4-1	16	many	.	TRBJ1-6	CASSQAPSGAPLTLHF	TGCGCCAGCAGCCAAGCTCCGTCAGGGGCCCCATTAACCCTCCACTTT
TRBV19	13	.	.	TRBJ1-1	CASSIWSAAEAFF	TGTGCCAGTAGTATATGGTCCGCGGCTGAAGCTTTCTTT
TRBV30	13	many	.	TRBJ1-5	CAWSVFRDQPQHF	TGTGCCTGGAGTGTTTTCAGGGATCAGCCCCAGCATTTT
TRBV30	14	many	.	TRBJ2-1	CAWSEFSGLVEQFF	TGTGCCTGGAGTGAATTCTCAGGGCTGGTTGAGCAGTTCTTC
TRBV30	11	many	.	TRBJ1-1	CAWSWEGWAFF	TGTGCCTGGAGTTGGGAGGGGTGGGCTTTCTTT
TRBV5-1	16	medium-sized	TRBD1	TRBJ2-1	CASSLPGTGGYNEQFF	TGCGCCAGCAGCTTGCCCGGGACAGGGGGCTACAATGAGCAGTTCTTC
TRBV28	13	medium-sized	.	TRBJ1-1	CASQTEMNTEAFF	TGTGCCAGCCAGACAGAGATGAACACTGAAGCTTTCTTT
TRBV27	17	few	TRBD2	TRBJ2-1	CASSPSTSGTAYNEQFF	TGTGCCAGCAGTCCTTCGACTAGCGGGACTGCCTACAATGAGCAGTTCTTC
TRBV10-3	16	many	.	TRBJ1-1	CAISESVVGIYTEAFF	TGTGCCATCAGTGAGTCGGTTGTCGGCATTTACACTGAAGCTTTCTTT
TRBV4-1	15	many	TRBD2	TRBJ2-1	CASSQPSGLDNEQFF	TGCGCCAGCAGCCAACCTAGCGGGCTAGACAATGAGCAGTTCTTC
TRBV28	16	.	.	TRBJ2-2	CASSLTGPTNTGGLFF	TGTGCCAGCAGCCTAACCGGGCCAACGAACACCGGGGGGCTGTTTTTT
TRBV20-1	16	medium-sized	.	TRBJ1-4	CSASWLLGHFREKLFF	TGCAGTGCCAGTTGGCTCTTGGGGCACTTTCGTGAAAAACTGTTTTTT
TRBV18	14	many	.	TRBJ2-7	CASSPETPTIEQYF	TGTGCCAGCTCACCCGAAACACCTACAATCGAGCAGTACTTC
TRBV27	16	many	TRBD2	TRBJ2-7	CASSLTSGSPHYEQYF	TGTGCCAGCAGTTTGACTAGCGGGAGCCCTCACTACGAGCAGTACTTC
TRBV20-1	13	.	.	TRBJ2-7	CSARLRYSYEQYF	TGCAGTGCTAGATTGCGGTACTCCTACGAGCAGTACTTC
TRBV13	17	many	TRBD1	TRBJ2-2	CASSLLPDRVDTGELFF	TGTGCCAGCAGCTTATTGCCGGACAGGGTAGACACCGGGGAGCTGTTTTTT
TRBV6-1	15	.	TRBD2	TRBJ2-3	CASSPSGGGTDTQYF	TGTGCCAGCAGTCCTAGCGGGGGGGGCACAGATACGCAGTATTTT
TRBV30	11	once	.	TRBJ2-7	CAWSDGEEQYF	TGTGCCTGGAGCGACGGGGAGGAGCAGTACTTC
TRBV5-1	14	many	TRBD2	TRBJ2-7	CASSSAAGGEEQYF	TGCGCCAGCAGCTCCGCAGCGGGAGGGGAGGAGCAGTACTTC
TRBV19	17	.	TRBD1	TRBJ1-2	CASSLPGQSLIADGYTF	TGTGCCAGTAGTTTACCGGGACAGTCCCTCATTGCAGATGGCTACACCTTC
TRBV6-1	13	few	.	TRBJ2-7	CASSRPGSYEQYF	TGTGCCAGCAGTAGGCCGGGGTCCTACGAGCAGTACTTC
TRBV20-1	14	many	.	TRBJ2-6	CSASLGSGANVLTF	TGCAGTGCTAGTTTAGGCTCTGGGGCCAACGTCCTGACTTTC
TRBV7-2	14	many	TRBD1	TRBJ1-2	CASRGGRAYYGYTF	TGTGCCAGCAGAGGGGGCAGGGCGTACTATGGCTACACCTTC
TRBV28	16	.	.	TRBJ2-7	CASSLVGWQLAQEQYF	TGTGCCAGCAGTTTGGTGGGCTGGCAGTTGGCTCAAGAGCAGTACTTC
TRBV19	13	many	TRBD1	TRBJ2-1	CASRDRGLVEQFF	TGTGCCAGCCGGGACAGGGGGCTGGTTGAGCAGTTCTTC
TRBV6-1	13	many	TRBD1	TRBJ2-5	CASSWTGQETQYF	TGCGCCAGCAGTTGGACAGGGCAAGAGACCCAGTACTTC
TRBV2	12	many	.	TRBJ2-1	CASSVGDGEQFF	TGTGCCAGCAGTGTTGGGGACGGTGAGCAGTTCTTC
TRBV18	12	many	.	TRBJ1-6	CASSVNNSPLHF	TGTGCCAGCTCAGTTAATAATTCACCCCTCCACTTT
TRBV7-3	15	.	TRBD2	TRBJ2-3	CASSRGGADTDTQYF	TGTGCCAGCAGCCGCGGGGGGGCCGACACAGATACGCAGTATTTT
TRBV10-2	14	many	.	TRBJ2-5	CASSEFSGQETQYF	TGCGCCAGCAGTGAGTTTAGCGGCCAAGAGACCCAGTACTTC
TRBV15	12	few	.	TRBJ1-5	CATSGRSGPQHF	TGTGCCACCAGCGGCAGGAGCGGGCCCCAGCATTTT
TRBV20-1	14	medium-sized	.	TRBJ1-2	CSARPPTGEPGYTF	TGCAGTGCAAGACCCCCTACAGGAGAACCCGGCTACACCTTC
TRBV20-1	19	many	TRBD2	TRBJ2-1	CSARHLRLAGGPGYNEQFF	TGCAGTGCTAGACACCTTCGACTAGCGGGAGGGCCGGGTTACAATGAGCAGTTCTTC
TRBV2	14	many	.	TRBJ2-2	CASSLISNTGELFF	TGTGCCAGCTCCCTAATTTCGAACACCGGGGAGCTGTTTTTT